This is a list of T cell receptor beta chains from one sample in a study of cytomegalovirus exposure and HLA in healthy donors. Method: immunoSEQ multiplex PCR; TCRdb's copy keeps in-frame clones and lacks some. This table holds around 210,000 clones, about 85% found once. Sequenced: PBMCs. The source is a girl aged 2 to 9 in good health and CMV-seronegative. The CDR3 runs from the conserved cysteine through the conserved F or W. The order of the fields is D gene, clone size, J gene, V gene, CDR3 protein, CDR3 DNA. The D gene is left open where the match is weak. Clone size is stated in some rows and not others, as once, few, many or a class when expanded.

D: TRBD1; size: .; J: TRBJ1-2; V: TRBV2; CDR3: CASSGDRGYYGYTF; DNA: TGTGCCAGCAGTGGGGACAGGGGTTACTATGGCTACACCTTC
D: .; size: .; J: TRBJ2-3; V: TRBV11-3; CDR3: CASSPTRFGGTDTQYF; DNA: TGTGCCAGCAGCCCAACAAGGTTTGGAGGCACAGATACGCAGTATTTT
D: TRBD1; size: .; J: TRBJ2-7; V: TRBV7-7; CDR3: CASSLGDSYEQYF; DNA: TGTGCCAGCAGCTTAGGGGACAGCTACGAGCAGTACTTC
D: TRBD2; size: .; J: TRBJ2-5; V: TRBV13; CDR3: CASSSRKRLAGGPLYF; DNA: TGTGCCAGCAGCTCGCGCAAGCGGCTAGCGGGGGGGCCATTATACTTC
D: .; size: few; J: TRBJ1-2; V: TRBV6-5; CDR3: CASSFAADALGYTF; DNA: TGTGCCAGCAGTTTTGCTGCAGATGCCCTTGGCTACACCTTC
D: .; size: .; J: TRBJ2-6; V: TRBV14; CDR3: CASSQGGGGKFVLTF; DNA: TGTGCCAGCAGCCAGGGGGGAGGGGGAAAATTCGTCCTGACTTTC
D: TRBD2; size: .; J: TRBJ2-3; V: TRBV5-4; CDR3: CASSLPRRGGPDTQYF; DNA: TGTGCCAGCAGCTTGCCCCGGCGGGGGGGCCCGGATACGCAGTATTTT
D: .; size: .; J: TRBJ2-7; V: TRBV7-8; CDR3: CASSYGQGSEQYF; DNA: TGTGCCAGCAGCTATGGACAAGGGTCCGAGCAGTACTTC
D: TRBD2; size: .; J: TRBJ2-7; V: TRBV9; CDR3: CASSVAPSGGNSYEQYF; DNA: TGTGCCAGCAGCGTAGCTCCTAGCGGGGGGAATTCCTACGAGCAGTACTTC
D: .; size: .; J: TRBJ2-5; V: TRBV18; CDR3: CASSPPTGWTQYF; DNA: TGTGCCAGCTCACCACCGACGGGATGGACCCAGTACTTC
D: TRBD1; size: .; J: TRBJ2-7; V: TRBV6-5; CDR3: CASTGQGMSEQYF; DNA: TGTGCCAGCACCGGACAGGGTATGAGCGAGCAGTACTTC
D: TRBD2; size: .; J: TRBJ2-5; V: TRBV4-1; CDR3: CASSQGLAETQYF; DNA: TGCGCCAGCAGCCAGGGACTAGCGGAGACCCAGTACTTC
D: .; size: .; J: TRBJ1-2; V: TRBV5-1; CDR3: CASSRAGASTNYGYTF; DNA: TGCGCCAGCAGCCGAGCGGGGGCTTCTACTAACTATGGCTACACCTTC
D: TRBD2; size: .; J: TRBJ2-1; V: TRBV15; CDR3: CATSGGGSYNEQFF; DNA: TGTGCCACTAGCGGGGGGGGCTCCTACAATGAGCAGTTCTTC
D: .; size: .; J: TRBJ1-6; V: TRBV6-6; CDR3: CATSEYNSPLHF; DNA: TGTGCCACCAGCGAGTATAATTCACCCCTCCACTTT
D: .; size: .; J: TRBJ1-4; V: TRBV30; CDR3: CAWSGRAGKEKLFF; DNA: TGTGCCTGGAGTGGAAGGGCAGGGAAGGAAAAACTGTTTTTT
D: .; size: .; J: TRBJ2-7; V: TRBV29-1; CDR3: CSVRAGVNYEQYF; DNA: TGCAGCGTTCGCGCAGGTGTTAATTACGAGCAGTACTTC
D: .; size: .; J: TRBJ2-7; V: TRBV19; CDR3: CASSIDGSGPYEQYF; DNA: TGTGCCAGTAGTATAGATGGTAGCGGTCCCTACGAGCAGTACTTC
D: .; size: .; J: TRBJ2-7; V: TRBV6-4; CDR3: CASSAISGLSYEQYF; DNA: TGTGCCAGCAGTGCCATTAGCGGCCTATCCTACGAGCAGTACTTC
D: TRBD1; size: .; J: TRBJ2-1; V: TRBV27; CDR3: CASSSSGTDFLEFF; DNA: TGTGCCAGCAGTTCATCCGGGACAGATTTTCTTGAGTTCTTC